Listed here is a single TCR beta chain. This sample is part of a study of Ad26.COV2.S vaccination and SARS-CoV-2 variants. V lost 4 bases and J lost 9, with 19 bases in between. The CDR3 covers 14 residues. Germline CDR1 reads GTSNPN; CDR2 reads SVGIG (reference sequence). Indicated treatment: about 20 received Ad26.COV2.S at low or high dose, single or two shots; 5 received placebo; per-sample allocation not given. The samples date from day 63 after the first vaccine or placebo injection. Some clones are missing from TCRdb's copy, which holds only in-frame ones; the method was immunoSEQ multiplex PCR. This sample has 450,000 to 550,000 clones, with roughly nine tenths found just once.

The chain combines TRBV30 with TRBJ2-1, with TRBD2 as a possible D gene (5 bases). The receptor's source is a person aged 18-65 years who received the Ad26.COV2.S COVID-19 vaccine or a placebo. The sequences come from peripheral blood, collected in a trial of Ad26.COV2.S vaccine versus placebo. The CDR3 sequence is CAWIASPSNAEQFF. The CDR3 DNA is TGTGCCTGGATCGCTAGCCCGTCCAACGCTGAGCAGTTCTTC.